This T cell receptor beta chain is from a study of cytomegalovirus exposure and HLA in healthy donors. The study's findings and limits: The study recorded some 160 TCR beta chains that were cytomegalovirus-associated.

V was trimmed by 3 bases and J by 8 bases, leaving 7 bases between them. Germline V CDR1 and CDR2: MNHEY, SMNVEV (reference sequence). CDR3 length: 11 amino acids. It was with 60 Vbeta and 13 Jbeta primers that the PCR ran. Sequencing was performed with immunoSEQ multiplex PCR; in TCRdb, only in-frame clones are kept and a portion is missing. This sample has around 120,000 clones, with roughly 84% found just once. In the case of this clone: The antigen remains unidentified.

Sample: PBMCs. The TCR originated in a boy between 10 and 17 years old in good health and CMV-seronegative. V usage is TRBV27 and J usage is TRBJ2-5, with D hard to call. DNA of the CDR3: TGTGCCAGCAGTTTGGGCCGAACCCAGTACTTC. It translates to CASSLGRTQYF.